The next 11 T cell receptor beta chains were all read from a single sample in a study of cytomegalovirus exposure and HLA in healthy donors. PCR involved 60 Vbeta and 13 Jbeta primers. The data were produced by immunoSEQ multiplex PCR, yet TCRdb's version contains in-frame clones alone and is incomplete. The top ten clones hold roughly 4% of a sample with 30,000 to 40,000 clones, about 79% of them seen once. The sample consisted of PBMCs. These receptors all stem from a woman aged 18-35 years in good health and CMV-seronegative.

The J gene is TRBJ2-3, the V gene TRBV5-4; TRBD2 agrees at 7 bases. CDR3 length equals 13 residues. CDR1 is SGHNT and CDR2 is YYREEE in the germline V gene (reference sequence). V shed 3 bases and J 3 bases; nucleotides not matched to a gene: 1. This chain's CDR3 is CASSSAGTDTQYF. The DNA of the CDR3 is TGTGCCAGCAGCTCAGCGGGAACAGATACGCAGTATTTT.

This clone was detected once. J is TRBJ1-1 and V is TRBV7-3; possible D gene TRBD1, 6 bases. This CDR3 has 14 residues. The V end was cut by 5 bases, the J end by 1 base, with 11 bases between. Germline V gene sequence: CDR1 SGHTA, CDR2 FQGTGA. CDR3 nucleotide sequence: TGTGCCAGCAGCCTGGGACACTCGAACACTGAAGCTTTCTTT. It codes for CASSLGHSNTEAFF.

This clone was picked up one time. J is TRBJ1-2 and V is TRBV5-4, with TRBD1 as a possible D gene (6 bases). The CDR3 has 15 amino acids. V was trimmed by 3 bases and J by 1 base, leaving 13 bases between them. Germline lookup yields CDR1 SGHNT and CDR2 YYREEE (reference sequence). CDR3 loop: CASSSGGGFNYGYTF. CDR3 nucleotide sequence: TGTGCCAGCAGCTCGGGAGGGGGATTTAACTATGGCTACACCTTC.

This rearrangement joins TRBV6-1 to TRBJ1-3, with 7 bases that match TRBD1. Trimming removed 6 bases from V and 4 bases from J; junction bases left unmatched: 9. The germline V gene encodes CDR1 MNHNS and CDR2 SASEGT. There are 15 residues in the CDR3. CDR3 amino acids: CASSPSDRAGNTIYF. The CDR3 bases are TGTGCCAGCAGCCCCAGCGACAGGGCAGGAAACACCATATATTTT.

V gene TRBV29-1 combines with J gene TRBJ1-3, with a weak D call TRBD1 (5 bases). This CDR3 region has 16 residues. Trimming shortened V by 0 bases and J by 0 bases, and 12 bases separated the two germline ends. Per the germline V gene, CDR1 is SQVTM and CDR2 is ANQGSEA. The CDR3 region has the DNA TGCAGCGTTGAAGATTGGACACTGCGCTCTGGAAACACCATATATTTT. It encodes CSVEDWTLRSGNTIYF.

V usage is TRBV11-2 and J usage is TRBJ1-2, with D tentatively TRBD1 (5 bases). Trimming pared 0 bases from V and 8 bases from J, leaving 16 bases between. The germline gives CDR1 SGHAT, CDR2 FQNNGV. CDR3 length equals 15 residues. In DNA form, the CDR3 reads TGTGCCAGCAGCTTAGATCCACAGGCCCTGGGGGGCTACACCTTC. Its translation: CASSLDPQALGGYTF.

The J gene is TRBJ2-1, the V gene TRBV7-9; D possibly corresponds to TRBD1 (6 bases). The CDR3 contains 13 residues. In germline, CDR1 is SEHNR, CDR2 FQNEAQ (reference sequence). The V end was cut by 2 bases, the J end by 9 bases, with 11 bases between. CDR3 nucleotides: TGTGCCAGCAGCTTACCAGGGGTCAGTGAGCAGTTCTTC. It yields the protein CASSLPGVSEQFF. The whole variable domain, remainder taken from reference TRBV7-9 and TRBJ2-1, is DTGVSQNPRHKITKRGQNVTFRCDPISEHNRLYWYRQTLGQGPEFLTYFQNEAQLEKSRLLSDRFSAERPKGSFSTLEIQRTEQGDSAMYLCASSLPGVSEQFFGPGTRLTVL.

V is TRBV19 and J is TRBJ1-5, with 7 nucleotides matching TRBD1. The CDR3 consists of 14 residues. The germline CDR1 and CDR2 sequences are LNHDA and SQIVND (reference sequence). Trimming took 7 bases from V and 9 from J; bases not matched to a gene: 12. CDR3 region: CASNIGQVLTPQHF. In DNA form, the CDR3 reads TGTGCCAGTAACATCGGACAGGTGCTAACGCCCCAGCATTTT.

In this sample, this clone turned up a few times. The chain carries TRBV6-5 and TRBJ1-1; no firm D call. The CDR3 is 14 residues long. V shed 8 bases and J shed 4 bases, with 17 bases lying between them. The germline gives CDR1 MNHEY, CDR2 SVGAGI. The CDR3 sequence: CASGGRRGSTEAFF. In DNA, the CDR3 is TGTGCCAGCGGCGGACGGCGCGGGTCCACTGAAGCTTTCTTT.

This rearrangement joins TRBV6-1 to TRBJ2-7, with 11 bases that match TRBD2. The CDR3 is 14 amino acids. The junction had 11 bases not matched to a gene; V was cut back by 6 bases and J by 10 bases. Germline CDR1 reads MNHNS; CDR2 reads SASEGT. The CDR3 coding sequence is TGTGCCAGCAGAACCGGGACTAGCGGAACCCTCCAGTACTTC. Translated, it gives CASRTGTSGTLQYF.

The genes are TRBV23-1 and TRBJ2-5, with 8 bases that match TRBD1. TRBV23-1 is marked as an open reading frame, function uncertain. The CDR3 extends over 13 amino acids. Losses at the gene ends were 7 bases for V and 11 bases for J; bases not matched to a gene: 12. Written as DNA, the CDR3 is TGCGCCAGCACTGAACCGGGACAGGTGTGGCAGTACTTC. As protein: CASTEPGQVWQYF.